These 19 T cell receptor beta chains share one sample of origin, sequenced in a study of T cell responses to AZD1222 COVID-19 vaccine. The method was immunoSEQ multiplex PCR; TCRdb's version includes in-frame clones alone and lacks a portion of them. Of 250,000 to 300,000 clones detected, almost 95% appear once; the ten largest clones hold about 0.5%. The source material was peripheral blood, sampled 28 days after the second AZD1222 dose. These receptors came from an adult who received the AZD1222 COVID-19 vaccine.

The chain employs TRBV5-4 and TRBJ1-4; D perhaps matches TRBD1 (5 bases). CDR3 length: 14 amino acids. Germline-derived CDR1 and CDR2 are SGHNT and YYREEE (reference sequence). V shed 4 bases and J shed 4 bases, with 11 bases lying between them. This chain's CDR3 is CASSPAGGNEKLFF. DNA of the CDR3: TGTGCCAGCAGCCCGGCCGGGGGTAATGAAAAACTGTTTTTT.

The chain links TRBV5-8 to TRBJ1-6; D gene uncertain. The CDR3 runs to 11 residues. Per the germline V gene, CDR1 is SGHTS and CDR2 is YDEGEE. Trimming pared 4 bases from V and 10 bases from J, leaving 6 bases between. This CDR3 is CASSNLSPLHF. In DNA, the CDR3 is TGTGCCAGCAGCAATCTATCACCCCTCCACTTT. Full variable domain (outside the CDR3, taken from reference TRBV5-8 and TRBJ1-6): EAGVTQSPTHLIKTRGQQATLRCSPISGHTSVYWYQQALGLGLQFLLWYDEGEERNRGNFPPRFSGRQFPNYSSELNVNALELEDSALYLCASSNLSPLHFGNGTRLTVT.

J is TRBJ1-4 and V is TRBV7-8; the D is unclear. The CDR3 length is 15 residues. Deletions cut 1 base from V and 7 bases from J, with 13 bases between. CDR1 and CDR2 (germline): SGHVS, FQNEAQ. The CDR3 DNA reads TGTGCCAGCAGCTTAGGTACGGGCCGAAGTGAAAAACTGTTTTTT. As protein: CASSLGTGRSEKLFF.

This sequence joins TRBV9 and TRBJ1-2; D is possibly TRBD1 (6 bases). The CDR3 extends over 15 amino acids. Trimming took 4 bases from V and 0 from J, leaving 13 bases between them. Germline values: CDR1 SGDLS, CDR2 YYNGEE. The CDR3 DNA reads as TGTGCCAGCAGCTCCCGGGGGACAACTAACTATGGCTACACCTTC. Translated, it gives CASSSRGTTNYGYTF.

The chain uses TRBV18 and TRBJ1-3; D gene uncertain. Trimming shortened V by 3 bases and J by 0 bases, and 12 bases separated the two germline ends. The CDR3 runs 16 residues. CDR1 and CDR2 (germline): KGHSH, LQKENI. The CDR3 DNA reads TGTGCCAGCTCACCTCTGACTGATTTCTCTGGAAACACCATATATTTT. Translated: CASSPLTDFSGNTIYF.

The DNA of the CDR3 is TGTGCCAGCAGTTTTCGGGCCGAGTATGGCTACACCTTC. Amino acid sequence: CASSFRAEYGYTF. The chain carries TRBV28 and TRBJ1-2; D is ambiguous. From germline, CDR1 is MDHEN and CDR2 SYDVKM. The CDR3 has 13 amino acids. Trimming removed 3 bases at V and 5 bases at J, with 10 bases between.

This chain uses TRBV6-5 with TRBJ1-1; D is uncertain. CDR3 size: 13 residues. Germline-derived CDR1 and CDR2 are MNHEY and SVGAGI. The V gene lost 6 bases and the J gene lost 0 bases, with 8 bases spanning the gap. The CDR3 region has the DNA TGTGCCAGCAGCGGGGTATTGAACACTGAAGCTTTCTTT. As protein: CASSGVLNTEAFF.

V is TRBV5-1 and J is TRBJ2-1, with a possible D match to TRBD2 (7 bases). Germline CDR1 is SGHRS and CDR2 is YFSETQ. V was pared by 4 bases and J by 0 bases, with 11 bases between. The length of the CDR3 is 15 residues. The CDR3 protein is CASSQGGASYNEQFF. In DNA, the CDR3 is TGCGCCAGCAGCCAAGGGGGGGCCTCCTACAATGAGCAGTTCTTC. Looking up the rest from reference TRBV5-1 and TRBJ2-1 gives the full variable domain: KAGVTQTPRYLIKTRGQQVTLSCSPISGHRSVSWYQQTPGQGLQFLFEYFSETQRNKGNFPGRFSGRQFSNSRSEMNVSTLELGDSALYLCASSQGGASYNEQFFGPGTRLTVL.

The rearrangement links TRBV28 to TRBJ2-1; 10 nucleotides align to TRBD2. The V and J ends lost 5 bases and 4 bases, in that order; junction bases with no gene match: 8. Germline CDR1 reads MDHEN; CDR2 reads SYDVKM. The CDR3 has 16 residues. This chain's CDR3 is CASSPVTSGTYNEQFF. As DNA, the CDR3 is TGTGCCAGCAGTCCAGTTACTAGCGGGACTTACAATGAGCAGTTCTTC.

This chain connects TRBV19 to TRBJ1-4, with D perhaps matching TRBD1 (5 bases). The CDR3 totals 16 residues. Germline-derived CDR1 and CDR2 are LNHDA and SQIVND (reference sequence). V was pared by 5 bases and J by 0 bases, with 13 bases between. CDR3 DNA sequence: TGTGCCAGTAGTCACAGTAGGGGCCCAACTAATGAAAAACTGTTTTTT. This encodes CASSHSRGPTNEKLFF.

This chain links TRBV10-3 with TRBJ2-7; D is perhaps TRBD1 or TRBD2 (5 bases each). With 2 bases removed from V and 1 base from J, the gap between germline ends came to 15 bases. The CDR3 is 16 amino acids. CDR1 is ENHRY and CDR2 is SYGVKD in the germline V gene. CDR3 in amino acids: CAISEAVEGLSYEQYF. Written as DNA, the CDR3 is TGTGCCATCAGTGAGGCGGTAGAGGGGTTGTCCTACGAGCAGTACTTC.

V and J are TRBV19 and TRBJ2-3; TRBD2 matches at 10 bases. Germline V gene sequence: CDR1 LNHDA, CDR2 SQIVND (reference sequence). CDR3 size: 14 residues. V gave up 5 bases and J gave up 6 bases; unmatched junction bases: 5. The CDR3 protein is CASSPRTSGDTQYF. CDR3 DNA sequence: TGTGCCAGTAGTCCCAGGACTAGCGGCGATACGCAGTATTTT.

This clone was found once. The V and J genes are TRBV5-1 and TRBJ2-7; D perhaps matches TRBD1 (6 bases). Between the trimmed V and J ends, which lost 7 bases and 0 bases, there was a span of 14 bases. This CDR3 region has 14 residues. Looked up from germline, CDR1 is SGHRS and CDR2 is YFSETQ. CDR3 sequence (DNA): TGCGCCAGCGGTCATACAGGGAGCTCCTACGAGCAGTACTTC. It yields the protein CASGHTGSSYEQYF.

The chain has TRBV10-2 and TRBJ2-7; no definite D call. CDR3 length: 13 amino acids. V was clipped by 7 bases and J by 4 bases, with 14 bases between them. CDR1 is WSHSY and CDR2 is SAAADI in the germline V gene. The CDR3, as DNA: TGCGCCAGCACCCCGGCCGGAGCTTACGAGCAGTACTTC. This sequence encodes CASTPAGAYEQYF.

The J gene is TRBJ1-5, the V gene TRBV12-5; tentatively, D is TRBD1 (6 bases). Per the germline V gene, CDR1 is LGHNT and CDR2 is FRNRAP. The CDR3 spans 15 residues. The ends were cut back, 8 bases at V and 4 bases at J, with 18 bases in the middle. CDR3 loop: CASSPGTRENQPQHF. CDR3 nucleotide sequence: TGTGCTAGTTCCCCAGGGACAAGAGAAAATCAGCCCCAGCATTTT.

The rearrangement links TRBV3-1 (or the pseudogene TRBV3-2) to TRBJ1-6, with TRBD1 as a possible D gene (6 bases). Trimming took 1 base from V and 10 from J, leaving 14 bases between them. Germline loops: CDR1 LGHDT, CDR2 YNNKEL (reference sequence). The CDR3 sequence is 15 residues long. CDR3 sequence reads: CASSQGNRDRSPLHF. CDR3 bases: TGTGCCAGCAGCCAAGGGAACAGGGACCGATCACCCCTCCACTTT.

This clone was observed a handful of times. V is TRBV4-1 and J is TRBJ1-6, with 7 bases that match TRBD1. V shed 0 bases, J shed 3 bases, and the junction held 5 bases outside the gene matches. The CDR3 consists of 17 residues. CDR1 MGHRA and CDR2 YSYEKL come from the germline V gene. The CDR3 region is CASSQEWSGGYNSPLHF. The CDR3 DNA sequence: TGCGCCAGCAGCCAAGAGTGGTCAGGGGGCTATAATTCACCCCTCCACTTT.

A remark on this clone: Other DNA sequences from this sample encode an identical CDR3 as well. The V call is TRBV5-1, the J call TRBJ2-7, with 7 bases identical to TRBD1. CDR1 is SGHRS and CDR2 is YFSETQ in the germline V gene. J was trimmed by 3 bases and V by 0 bases; bases with no gene match: 3. This CDR3 is built from 14 residues. The CDR3 nucleotides read TGCGCCAGCAGCTTGGGGCAGGGGGTCTACGAGCAGTACTTC. Encoded protein: CASSLGQGVYEQYF.

This clone was seen just once. This sequence joins TRBV27 and TRBJ1-4, with 8 bases identical to TRBD1. Germline loops: CDR1 MNHEY, CDR2 SMNVEV (reference sequence). CDR3 size: 13 residues. The V segment lost 6 bases and the J segment 8 bases; nucleotides outside the gene matches: 5. The CDR3 sequence: CASRGTGQEKLFF. DNA of the CDR3: TGTGCCAGCAGGGGGACAGGACAAGAAAAACTGTTTTTT.